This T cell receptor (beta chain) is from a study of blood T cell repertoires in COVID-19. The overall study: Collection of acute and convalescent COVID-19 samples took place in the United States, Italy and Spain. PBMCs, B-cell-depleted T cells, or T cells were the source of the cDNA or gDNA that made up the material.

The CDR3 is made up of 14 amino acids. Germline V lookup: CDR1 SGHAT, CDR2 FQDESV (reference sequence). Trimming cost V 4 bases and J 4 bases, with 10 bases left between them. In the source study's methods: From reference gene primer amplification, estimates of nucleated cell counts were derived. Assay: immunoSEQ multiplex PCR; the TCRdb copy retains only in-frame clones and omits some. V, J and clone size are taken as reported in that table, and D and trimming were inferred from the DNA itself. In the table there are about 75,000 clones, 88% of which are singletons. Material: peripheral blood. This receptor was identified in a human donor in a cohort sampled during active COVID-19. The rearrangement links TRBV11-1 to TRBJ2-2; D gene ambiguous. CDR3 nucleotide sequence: TGTGCCAGCAGCTCTGTAAGGAGCACCGGGGAGCTGTTTTTT. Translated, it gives CASSSVRSTGELFF.